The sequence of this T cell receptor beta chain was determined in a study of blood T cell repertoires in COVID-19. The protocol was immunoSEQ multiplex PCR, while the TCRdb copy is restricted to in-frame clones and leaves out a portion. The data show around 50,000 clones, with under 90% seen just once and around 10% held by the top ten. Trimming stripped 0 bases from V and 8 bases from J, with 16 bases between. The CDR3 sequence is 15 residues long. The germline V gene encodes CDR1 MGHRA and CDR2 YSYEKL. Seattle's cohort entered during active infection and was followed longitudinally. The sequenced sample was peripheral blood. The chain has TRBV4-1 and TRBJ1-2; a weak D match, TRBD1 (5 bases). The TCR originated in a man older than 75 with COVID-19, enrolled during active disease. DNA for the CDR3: TGCGCCAGCAGCCAAGAAGGAGGCGGGACGGGGGGCTACACCTTC. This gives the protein CASSQEGGGTGGYTF.